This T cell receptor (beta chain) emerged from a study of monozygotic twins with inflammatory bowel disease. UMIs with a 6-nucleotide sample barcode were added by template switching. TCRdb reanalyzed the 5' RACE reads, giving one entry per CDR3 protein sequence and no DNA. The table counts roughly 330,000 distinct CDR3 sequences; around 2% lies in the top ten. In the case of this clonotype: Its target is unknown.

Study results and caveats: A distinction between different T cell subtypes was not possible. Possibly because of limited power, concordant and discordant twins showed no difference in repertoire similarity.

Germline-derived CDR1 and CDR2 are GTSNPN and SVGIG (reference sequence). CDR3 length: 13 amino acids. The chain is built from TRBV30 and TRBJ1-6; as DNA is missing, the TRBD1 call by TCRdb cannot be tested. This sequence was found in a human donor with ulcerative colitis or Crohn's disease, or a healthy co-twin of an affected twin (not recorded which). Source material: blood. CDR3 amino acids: CAWKRGPNSPLHF.